The 3 T cell receptor beta chains reported below all come from one sample, sequenced in a study of T-cell memory formation after mild COVID-19. TCRdb independently ran MiXCR on the 5' RACE reads; one entry per CDR3 protein. The profile shows under 300,000 distinct CDR3 sequences, 7.5% to 9.5% of them singletons. The sample was PBMCs or a T cell subset sorted from them (not recorded which). These receptors came from a man aged 18 to 30 who had mild COVID-19 (a few samples of this study predate the infection). Cell type and time point are not known.

The V call is TRBV18, the J call TRBJ1-1; D is uncertain. CDR1 is KGHSH and CDR2 is LQKENI in the germline V gene. Trimming left V 2 bases short and J 2 bases short, with 12 bases between. The CDR3 length is 15 residues. This CDR3 is CASSPVPGSNTEAFF. The CDR3 DNA follows: TGTGCCAGCTCACCAGTACCGGGGTCTAACACTGAAGCTTTCTTT.

The genes are TRBV5-1 and TRBJ2-3; TRBD1 agrees at 9 bases. After removal of 3 bases from V and 5 bases from J, the junction contained 7 bases not matched to a gene. Per germline, CDR1 SGHRS and CDR2 YFSETQ. This CDR3 spans 15 amino acids. The CDR3 is CASSWWGQGRDTQYF. In DNA form, the CDR3 reads TGCGCCAGCAGCTGGTGGGGACAGGGAAGAGATACGCAGTATTTT.

This clonotype was detected a few times. The V gene is TRBV18, the J gene TRBJ2-1, with 8 bases matching TRBD1. Germline V gives CDR1 KGHSH, CDR2 LQKENI. V dropped 6 bases and J dropped 8; count of bases not matched to a gene: 6. CDR3 length equals 13 residues. The CDR3: CASSPGQAYEQFF. The CDR3 DNA reads as TGTGCCAGCTCGCCGGGACAGGCCTATGAGCAGTTCTTC.